This T cell receptor beta chain is drawn from a study of blood T cell repertoires in COVID-19. Looking at the study overall: Donors in the United States, Italy and Spain gave samples during acute or convalescent COVID-19. In each case, the material was cDNA or gDNA derived from T cells, B-cell-depleted T cells, or PBMCs.

Enrollment of patients from Seattle took place during active infection, with longitudinal follow-up. V lost 0 bases to trimming and J lost 4 bases, with 10 bases between them. CDR1 is PRHDT and CDR2 is FYEKMQ in the germline V gene (reference sequence). CDR3 length: 15 amino acids. Original processing methods: Estimated nucleated cell counts came from reference gene primer amplification. TCRdb keeps only in-frame clones here, not all; method: immunoSEQ multiplex PCR. V, J and clone size are taken as reported in that table, and D and trimming were inferred from the DNA itself. Among some 270,000 clones listed, around 90% were seen once.

Sequencing was performed on peripheral blood. V gene TRBV13 combines with J gene TRBJ2-1; tentative D call: TRBD2 (6 bases). The sequence was obtained from a woman aged 60-70 years with COVID-19, enrolled during active disease. CDR3 residues: CASSLGGGSYNEQFF. The CDR3 nucleotides read TGTGCCAGCAGCTTAGGTGGGGGGTCGTACAATGAGCAGTTCTTC.